This TCR beta chain comes out of a study of response to subunit inactivated influenza vaccine. Findings of the study overall: Each seasonal flu vaccination may recruit only limited new T cells, authors suggested.

MiXCR was run by TCRdb on the RT-PCR reads, yielding one entry per CDR3 protein. The data contain hundreds of thousands of distinct CDR3 sequences, 15% to 20% of them singletons. V was shortened by 4 bases and J by 5 bases, with 14 bases between the two germline ends. The CDR3 is 14 residues long. CDR1 LGHDT and CDR2 YNNKEL come from the germline V gene (reference sequence). To note about this clonotype: Its specificity is unknown.

The sample in question was PBMCs from blood, obtained more than 4 days after vaccination. This chain joins TRBV3-1 and TRBJ2-5, with a possible D match to TRBD2 (5 bases). The TCR was taken from a man aged 50 to 60 who received an inactivated influenza vaccine. The CDR3 DNA reads TGTGCCAGCAGCCGGGAGCCTTCTGGGGAGACCCAGTACTTC. Translation gives CASSREPSGETQYF.